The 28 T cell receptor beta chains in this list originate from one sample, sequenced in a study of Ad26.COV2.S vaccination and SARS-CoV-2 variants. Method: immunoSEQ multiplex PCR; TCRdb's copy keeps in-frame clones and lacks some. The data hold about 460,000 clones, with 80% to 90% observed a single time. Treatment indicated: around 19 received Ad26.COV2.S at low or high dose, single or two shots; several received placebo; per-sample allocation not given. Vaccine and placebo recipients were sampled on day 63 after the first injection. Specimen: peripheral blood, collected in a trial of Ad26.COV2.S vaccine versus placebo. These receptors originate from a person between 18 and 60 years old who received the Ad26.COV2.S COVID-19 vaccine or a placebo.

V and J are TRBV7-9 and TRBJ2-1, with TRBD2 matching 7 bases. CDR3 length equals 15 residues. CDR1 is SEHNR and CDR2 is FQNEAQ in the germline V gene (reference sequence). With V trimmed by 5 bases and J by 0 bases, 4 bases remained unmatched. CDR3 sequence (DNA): TGTGCCAGCAGCCACCAGCGGGGCTCCTACAATGAGCAGTTCTTC. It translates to CASSHQRGSYNEQFF.

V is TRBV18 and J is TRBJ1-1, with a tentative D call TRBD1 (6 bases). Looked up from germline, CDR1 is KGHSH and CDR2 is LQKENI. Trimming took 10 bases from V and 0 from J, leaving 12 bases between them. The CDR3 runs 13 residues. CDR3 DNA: TGTGCCACCGTACGGGGGCTGAACACTGAAGCTTTCTTT. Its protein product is CATVRGLNTEAFF.

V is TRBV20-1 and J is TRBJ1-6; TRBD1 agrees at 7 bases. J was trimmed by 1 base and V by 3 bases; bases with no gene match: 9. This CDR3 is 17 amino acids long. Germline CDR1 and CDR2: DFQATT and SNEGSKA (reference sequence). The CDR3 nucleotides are TGCAGTGCTAGTCCTAGGGGGCTATGGTCCTATAATTCACCCCTCCACTTT. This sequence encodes CSASPRGLWSYNSPLHF.

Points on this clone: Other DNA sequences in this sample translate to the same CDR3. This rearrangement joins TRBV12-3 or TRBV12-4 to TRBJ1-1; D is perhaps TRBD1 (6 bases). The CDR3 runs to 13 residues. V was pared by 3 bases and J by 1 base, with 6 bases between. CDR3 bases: TGTGCCAGCAGTTTGGGGGCGAACACTGAAGCTTTCTTT. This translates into CASSLGANTEAFF.

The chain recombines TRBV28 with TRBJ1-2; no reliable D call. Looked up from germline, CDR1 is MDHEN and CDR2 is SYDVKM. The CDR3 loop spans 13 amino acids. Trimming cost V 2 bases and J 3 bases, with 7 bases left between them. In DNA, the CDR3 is TGTGCCAGCAGTTTAGGGCAGCACTATGGCTACACCTTC. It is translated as CASSLGQHYGYTF.

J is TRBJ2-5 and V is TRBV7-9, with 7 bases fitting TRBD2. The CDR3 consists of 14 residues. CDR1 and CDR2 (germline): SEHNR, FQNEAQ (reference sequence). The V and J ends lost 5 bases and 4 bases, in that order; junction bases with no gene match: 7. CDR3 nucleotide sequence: TGTGCCAGCAGCCAGACTAGCCTTGTAGAGACCCAGTACTTC. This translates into CASSQTSLVETQYF.

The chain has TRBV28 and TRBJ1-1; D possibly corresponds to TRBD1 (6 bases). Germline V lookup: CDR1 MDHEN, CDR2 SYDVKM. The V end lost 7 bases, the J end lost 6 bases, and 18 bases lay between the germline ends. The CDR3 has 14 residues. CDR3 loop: CASMVWGAPPEAFF. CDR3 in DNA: TGTGCCAGCATGGTATGGGGGGCACCACCTGAAGCTTTCTTT.

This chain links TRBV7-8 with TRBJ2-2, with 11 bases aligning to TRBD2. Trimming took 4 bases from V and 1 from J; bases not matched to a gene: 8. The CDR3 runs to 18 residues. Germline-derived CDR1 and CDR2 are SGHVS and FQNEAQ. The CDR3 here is CASSSPPGLAENTGELFF. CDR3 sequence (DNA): TGTGCCAGCAGCTCCCCCCCGGGACTAGCGGAGAACACCGGGGAGCTGTTTTTT.

CDR3 residues: CSASLAGYTGELFF. Here the CDR3 DNA reads TGCAGTGCTAGTTTGGCGGGGTACACCGGGGAGCTGTTTTTT. V is TRBV20-1 and J is TRBJ2-2, with D maybe TRBD2 (6 bases). This CDR3 has 14 amino acids. Trimming shortened V by 3 bases and J by 3 bases, and 11 bases separated the two germline ends. Germline values: CDR1 DFQATT, CDR2 SNEGSKA (reference sequence).

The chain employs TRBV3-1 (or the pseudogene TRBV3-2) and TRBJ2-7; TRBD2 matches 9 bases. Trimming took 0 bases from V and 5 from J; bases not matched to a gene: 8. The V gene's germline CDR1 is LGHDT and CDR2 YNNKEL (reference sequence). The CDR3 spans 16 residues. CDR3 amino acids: CASSQDVVAGVDEQYF. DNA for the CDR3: TGTGCCAGCAGCCAAGATGTCGTAGCGGGAGTGGACGAGCAGTACTTC.

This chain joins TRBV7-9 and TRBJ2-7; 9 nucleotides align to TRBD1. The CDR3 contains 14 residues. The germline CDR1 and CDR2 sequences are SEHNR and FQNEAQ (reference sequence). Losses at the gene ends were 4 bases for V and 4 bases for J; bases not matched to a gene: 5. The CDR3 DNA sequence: TGTGCCAGCAGCTCCACAGGGGGCGGATACGAGCAGTACTTC. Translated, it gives CASSSTGGGYEQYF.

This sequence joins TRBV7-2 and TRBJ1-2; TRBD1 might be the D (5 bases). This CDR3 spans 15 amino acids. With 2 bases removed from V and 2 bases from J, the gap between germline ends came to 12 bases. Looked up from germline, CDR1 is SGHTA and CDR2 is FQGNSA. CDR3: CASSLLRVGNYGYTF. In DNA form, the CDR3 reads TGTGCCAGCAGCTTACTCAGGGTTGGGAACTATGGCTACACCTTC.

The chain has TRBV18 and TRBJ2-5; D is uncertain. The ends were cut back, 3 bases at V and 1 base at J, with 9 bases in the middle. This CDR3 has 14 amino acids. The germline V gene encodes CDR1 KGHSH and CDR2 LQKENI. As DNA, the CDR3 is TGTGCCAGCTCACCGACGGCAGGCCAAGAGACCCAGTACTTC. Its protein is CASSPTAGQETQYF.

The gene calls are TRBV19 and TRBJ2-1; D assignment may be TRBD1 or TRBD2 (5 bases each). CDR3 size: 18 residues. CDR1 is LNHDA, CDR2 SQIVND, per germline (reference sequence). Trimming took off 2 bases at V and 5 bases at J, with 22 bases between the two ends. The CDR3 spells CASSIFFLRGPGNNEQFF. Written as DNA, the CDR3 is TGTGCCAGTAGTATATTTTTTTTGAGGGGCCCTGGAAACAATGAGCAGTTCTTC.

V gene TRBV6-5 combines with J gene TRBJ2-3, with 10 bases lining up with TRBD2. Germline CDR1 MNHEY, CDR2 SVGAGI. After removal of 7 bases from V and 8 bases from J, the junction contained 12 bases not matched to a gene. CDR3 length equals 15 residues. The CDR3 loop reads CASTLLAGDSRTQYF. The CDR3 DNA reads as TGTGCCAGCACCCTTCTAGCGGGAGATTCCCGTACGCAGTATTTT.

CDR3 amino acids: CASSSLKGIANEQFF. CDR3 in DNA: TGTGCCAGCAGTTCTCTTAAGGGCATTGCAAATGAGCAGTTCTTC. The rearrangement uses TRBV28 and TRBJ2-1; unclear D gene. The CDR3 has 15 amino acids. The V gene's germline CDR1 is MDHEN and CDR2 SYDVKM. Trimming took 4 bases from V and 7 from J, leaving 17 bases between them.

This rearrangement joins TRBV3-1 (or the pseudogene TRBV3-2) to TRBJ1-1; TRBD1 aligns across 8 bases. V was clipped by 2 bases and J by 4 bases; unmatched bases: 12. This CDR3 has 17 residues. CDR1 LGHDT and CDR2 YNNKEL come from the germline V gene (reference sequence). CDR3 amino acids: CASSQQGALTGATEAFF. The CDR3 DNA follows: TGTGCCAGCAGCCAACAGGGGGCTCTCACAGGGGCCACTGAAGCTTTCTTT.

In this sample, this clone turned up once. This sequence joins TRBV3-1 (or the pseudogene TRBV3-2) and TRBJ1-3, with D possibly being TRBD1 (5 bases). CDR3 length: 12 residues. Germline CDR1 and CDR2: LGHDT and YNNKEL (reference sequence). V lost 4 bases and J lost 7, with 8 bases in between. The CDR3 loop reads CASSLRGNTIYF. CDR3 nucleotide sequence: TGTGCCAGCAGCCTTCGGGGCAACACCATATATTTT.

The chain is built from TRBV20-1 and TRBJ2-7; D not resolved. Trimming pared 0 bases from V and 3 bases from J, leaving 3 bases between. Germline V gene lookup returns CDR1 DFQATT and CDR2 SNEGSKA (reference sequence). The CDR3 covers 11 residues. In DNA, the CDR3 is TGCAGTGCTAGAGACAACTACGAGCAGTACTTC. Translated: CSARDNYEQYF.

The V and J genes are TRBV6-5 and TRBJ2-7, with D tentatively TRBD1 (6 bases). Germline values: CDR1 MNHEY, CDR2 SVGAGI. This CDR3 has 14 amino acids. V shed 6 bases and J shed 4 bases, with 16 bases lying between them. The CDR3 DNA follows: TGTGCCAGCAGGGAGACAGGTTACGGGTACGAGCAGTACTTC. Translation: CASRETGYGYEQYF.

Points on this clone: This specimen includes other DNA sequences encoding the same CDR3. Here the CDR3 DNA reads TGTGCCAGCTCGCCCAGTTCCTACGAGCAGTACTTC. It encodes CASSPSSYEQYF. V and J are TRBV12-3 or TRBV12-4 and TRBJ2-7; D uncertain. Trimming shortened V by 8 bases and J by 1 base, and 9 bases separated the two germline ends. The CDR3 loop spans 12 amino acids.

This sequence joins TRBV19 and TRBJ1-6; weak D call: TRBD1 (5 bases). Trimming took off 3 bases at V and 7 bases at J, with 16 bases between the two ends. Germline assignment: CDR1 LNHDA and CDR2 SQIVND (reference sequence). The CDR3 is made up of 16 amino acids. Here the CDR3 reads CASSINPGGMNSPLHF. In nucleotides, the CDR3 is TGTGCCAGTAGTATCAATCCGGGGGGAATGAATTCACCCCTCCACTTT.

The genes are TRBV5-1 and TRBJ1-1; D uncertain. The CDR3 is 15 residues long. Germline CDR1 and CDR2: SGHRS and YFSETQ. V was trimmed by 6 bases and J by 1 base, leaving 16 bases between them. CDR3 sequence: CASTPATTANTEAFF. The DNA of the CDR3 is TGCGCCAGCACCCCCGCGACGACGGCGAACACTGAAGCTTTCTTT.

The CDR3 reads CATWDRGQNYNEQFF. Written as DNA, the CDR3 is TGTGCCACCTGGGACAGGGGGCAAAACTACAATGAGCAGTTCTTC. The chain combines TRBV6-5 with TRBJ2-1; 12 nucleotides match TRBD1. After removal of 10 bases from V and 3 bases from J, the junction contained 7 bases not matched to a gene. The CDR3 has 15 residues. Germline assignment: CDR1 MNHEY and CDR2 SVGAGI.

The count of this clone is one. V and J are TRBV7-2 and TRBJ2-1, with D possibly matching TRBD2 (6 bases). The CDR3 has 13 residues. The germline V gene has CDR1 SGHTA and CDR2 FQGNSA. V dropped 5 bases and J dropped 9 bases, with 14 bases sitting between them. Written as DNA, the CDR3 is TGTGCCAGCAGCCCATCTAGCGTCCGTGAGCAGTTCTTC. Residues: CASSPSSVREQFF.

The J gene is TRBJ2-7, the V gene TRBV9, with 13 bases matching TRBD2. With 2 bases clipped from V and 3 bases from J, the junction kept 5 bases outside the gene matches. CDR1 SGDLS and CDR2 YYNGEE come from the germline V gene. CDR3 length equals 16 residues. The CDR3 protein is CASSVGLAGKIYEQYF. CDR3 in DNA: TGTGCCAGCAGCGTGGGACTAGCGGGGAAAATCTACGAGCAGTACTTC.

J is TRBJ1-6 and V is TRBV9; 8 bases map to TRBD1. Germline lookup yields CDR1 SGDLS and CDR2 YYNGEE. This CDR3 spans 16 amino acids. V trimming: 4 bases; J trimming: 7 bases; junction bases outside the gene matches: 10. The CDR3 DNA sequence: TGTGCCAGCAGCCCAACAGGGGGAAGACACAATTCACCCCTCCACTTT. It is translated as CASSPTGGRHNSPLHF.

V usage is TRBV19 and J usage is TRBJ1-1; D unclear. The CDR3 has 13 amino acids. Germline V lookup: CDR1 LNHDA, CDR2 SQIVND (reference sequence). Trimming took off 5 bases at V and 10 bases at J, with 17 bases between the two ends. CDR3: CASSLRQPVGAFF. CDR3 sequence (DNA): TGTGCCAGTAGTCTCCGACAACCAGTGGGAGCTTTCTTT.